The 11 T cell receptor beta chains presented below share a single source sample, sequenced in a study of blood T cell repertoires in COVID-19. Assay used: immunoSEQ multiplex PCR; TCRdb lists only in-frame clones, some missing. Of tens of thousands of clones detected, 75% to 80% appear once; the ten largest clones hold less than 20%. The specimen was peripheral blood. The receptors derive from a human donor with active or convalescent COVID-19. The donor label of this sample is uncertain.

This clone was counted only a few times. The rearrangement links TRBV9 to TRBJ2-7; D remains ambiguous. The CDR3 extends over 13 amino acids. With 3 bases removed from V and 2 bases from J, the gap between germline ends came to 9 bases. From germline, CDR1 is SGDLS and CDR2 YYNGEE. The CDR3 nucleotides read TGTGCCAGCAGCGGAGCGAGGACCTACGAGCAGTACTTC. It is translated as CASSGARTYEQYF.

The chain employs TRBV5-4 and TRBJ2-5; TRBD1 might be the D (5 bases). V lost 5 bases and J 2 bases, leaving 13 bases between the germline ends. Germline-derived CDR1 and CDR2 are SGHNT and YYREEE (reference sequence). The CDR3 is 14 residues long. For the CDR3, the DNA is TGTGCCAGCAGTATGGGGCCGGATCAAGAGACCCAGTACTTC. Its translation is CASSMGPDQETQYF. Variable domain in full (rest from reference TRBV5-4 and TRBJ2-5): ETGVTQSPTHLIKTRGQQVTLRCSSQSGHNTVSWYQQALGQGPQFIFQYYREEENGRGNFPPRFSGLQFPNYSSELNVNALELDDSALYLCASSMGPDQETQYFGPGTRLLVL.

This chain links TRBV7-2 with TRBJ1-4, with TRBD1 as a possible D gene (5 bases). Between the trimmed V and J ends, which lost 7 bases and 4 bases, there was a span of 16 bases. From germline, CDR1 is SGHTA and CDR2 FQGNSA. The CDR3 is made up of 15 amino acids. The CDR3 spells CASKQARGDNEKLFF. In DNA form, the CDR3 reads TGTGCCAGCAAACAGGCCCGAGGTGATAATGAAAAACTGTTTTTT.

This rearrangement joins TRBV27 to TRBJ2-7, with D maybe TRBD2 (6 bases). Trimming took 3 bases from V and 8 from J, leaving 11 bases between them. The germline V gene encodes CDR1 MNHEY and CDR2 SMNVEV (reference sequence). The CDR3 sequence is 12 residues long. Written as DNA, the CDR3 is TGTGCCAGCAGTTTGCGGGACTCGAAGCAGTACTTC. Protein product: CASSLRDSKQYF.

The rearrangement links TRBV6-1 to TRBJ1-5, with D unresolved. CDR1 is MNHNS and CDR2 is SASEGT in the germline V gene. The CDR3 runs 16 residues. Trimming removed 2 bases at V and 4 bases at J, with 15 bases between. CDR3 coding DNA: TGTGCCAGCAGTGAAATGGTACAGAACATGAATCAGCCCCAGCATTTT. Encoded protein: CASSEMVQNMNQPQHF.

The chain employs TRBV12-5 and TRBJ2-1; the match to TRBD1 covers 8 bases. Germline CDR1 and CDR2: LGHNT and FRNRAP. V dropped 8 bases and J dropped 2; count of bases not matched to a gene: 8. This CDR3 is 15 amino acids long. The CDR3 nucleotides read TGTGCTAGTACAGGGGGGCGAGCCCCCTACAATGAGCAGTTCTTC. This codes for CASTGGRAPYNEQFF.

This chain links TRBV24-1 with TRBJ1-2; 12 nucleotides match TRBD1. Germline V gene data show CDR1 as KGHDR and CDR2 as SFDVKD. V shed 11 bases, J shed 8 bases, and the junction held 14 bases outside the gene matches. The CDR3 covers 15 residues. The CDR3 sequence is CAINTGTGGAGGYTF. As DNA, the CDR3 is TGTGCCATAAACACCGGGACAGGGGGCGCGGGCGGCTACACCTTC.

The chain couples TRBV10-1 to TRBJ1-1, with a weak D call TRBD1 (6 bases). The V end was cut by 6 bases, the J end by 4 bases, with 15 bases between. Germline CDR1 WNHNN, CDR2 SYGVQD (reference sequence). The CDR3 has 14 residues. CDR3 DNA sequence: TGCGCCAGCAGCGAGGACAGTGGCGGCACTGAAGCTTTCTTT. It encodes CASSEDSGGTEAFF.

This sequence joins TRBV28 and TRBJ1-5, with 7 bases identical to TRBD1. V lost 6 bases, J lost 3 bases, and 5 bases stayed unmatched. The CDR3 totals 14 residues. Germline V gene data show CDR1 as MDHEN and CDR2 as SYDVKM. The CDR3 DNA follows: TGTGCCAGCAGACCGGGACAGCTCAATCAGCCCCAGCATTTT. This codes for CASRPGQLNQPQHF. Looking up the rest from reference TRBV28 and TRBJ1-5 gives the full variable domain: DVKVTQSSRYLVKRTGEKVFLECVQDMDHENMFWYRQDPGLGLRLIYFSYDVKMKEKGDIPEGYSVSREKKERFSLILESASTNQTSMYLCASRPGQLNQPQHFGDGTRLSIL.

J is TRBJ1-3 and V is TRBV12-5; a weak D match, TRBD1 (5 bases). Germline V gene lookup returns CDR1 LGHNT and CDR2 FRNRAP. V lost 6 bases and J 1 base, leaving 16 bases between the germline ends. This CDR3 is 16 amino acids long. The CDR3 here is CASGPPGLISGNTIYF. CDR3 nucleotide sequence: TGTGCTAGTGGCCCCCCGGGACTGATATCTGGAAACACCATATATTTT.

The chain joins TRBV28 to TRBJ2-2, with 8 bases that match TRBD2. CDR1 and CDR2 (germline): MDHEN, SYDVKM. J was trimmed by 1 base and V by 10 bases; bases with no gene match: 5. The CDR3 extends over 14 amino acids. This CDR3 is CATTRGGNTGELFF. The CDR3 DNA reads as TGTGCCACCACCCGGGGGGGGAACACCGGGGAGCTGTTTTTT.